Described below is a single T cell receptor beta chain sequence and its context. Germline CDR1 and CDR2: SGHAT and FQDESV (reference sequence). After removal of 1 base from V and 2 bases from J, the junction contained 5 bases not matched to a gene. The length of the CDR3 is 16 residues. The data were obtained in a study of blood T cell repertoires in COVID-19. Study context: Sources were T cells, B-cell-depleted T cells, or PBMCs; the material itself was cDNA or gDNA.

The authors' processing: Amplified reference gene primers provided the basis for estimating nucleated cell counts. TCRdb keeps only in-frame clones here, not all; method: immunoSEQ multiplex PCR. V, J and clone size were drawn from that table, and D and trimming were deduced from the DNA. This table holds 150,000 or so clones, roughly 90% found once. The source is a man in his sixties with active or convalescent COVID-19. Sequences were obtained from peripheral blood. The chain employs TRBV11-1 and TRBJ2-7; 10 bases are a match to TRBD2. CDR3 DNA: TGTGCCAGCAGCTTAGGGACTAGCGGACCCGCCTACGAGCAGTACTTC. Its translation is CASSLGTSGPAYEQYF.